The 8 T cell receptor beta chains below were found in one sample sequenced in a study of CD8 T cells in ankylosing spondylitis. Study results and caveats: Among TCR beta sequences, a motif of under ten highly homologous variants appeared characteristic of ankylosing spondylitis blood.

TCRdb reprocessed the 5' RACE reads with MiXCR, giving one entry per CDR3 protein. The sample has 400,000 or so distinct CDR3 sequences; 25% to 30% are singletons. For these receptors, no antigen is known. Sequenced material: blood, either unsorted or a sorted T cell fraction (not recorded which). All receptors derive from a male donor with ankylosing spondylitis.

The sample holds a few counts of this clonotype. The rearrangement links TRBV20-1 to TRBJ2-5, with D perhaps TRBD2 (6 bases). V gave up 1 base and J gave up 5 bases, with 8 bases separating them. Germline V gives CDR1 DFQATT, CDR2 SNEGSKA (reference sequence). The CDR3 is made up of 12 amino acids. The CDR3 loop is CSARGLVETQYF. The DNA for the CDR3 is TGCAGTGCTAGAGGACTAGTGGAGACCCAGTACTTC.

The chain carries TRBV4-2 and TRBJ1-1; D is unresolved. This CDR3 is built from 15 residues. V dropped 0 bases and J dropped 1 base, with 9 bases sitting between them. Germline CDR1 reads LGHNA; CDR2 reads YNFKEQ. CDR3 nucleotides: TGTGCCAGCAGCCAAGATAGCGAGGGGAACACTGAAGCTTTCTTT. Translation: CASSQDSEGNTEAFF.

The chain combines TRBV14 with TRBJ1-6; weak D call: TRBD1 (5 bases). This CDR3 region has 16 residues. Germline loops: CDR1 SGHDN, CDR2 FVKESK. V was cut by 1 base and J by 8 bases, with 15 bases left in between. For the CDR3, the DNA is TGTGCCAGCAGCCAAGCATTCGGACAAGGGGATTCACCCCTCCACTTT. It yields the protein CASSQAFGQGDSPLHF.

The V call is TRBV5-1, the J call TRBJ2-7; D uncertain. CDR1 and CDR2 (germline): SGHRS, YFSETQ. Trimming left V 2 bases short and J 1 base short, with 10 bases between. The CDR3 length is 14 residues. The CDR3 nucleotides are TGCGCCAGCAGCTTTGACATCCATTCCTACGAGCAGTACGTC. Its protein is CASSFDIHSYEQYV.

The gene calls are TRBV5-1 and TRBJ1-2; 7 bases match TRBD1. The germline V gene has CDR1 SGHRS and CDR2 YFSETQ. The CDR3 loop spans 14 amino acids. V shed 3 bases, J shed 4 bases, and the junction held 6 bases outside the gene matches. CDR3 protein: CASSSVTGPYGYTF. CDR3 coding DNA: TGCGCCAGCAGCTCCGTGACAGGGCCCTATGGCTACACCTTC.

This clonotype appeared a few times. The V gene is TRBV29-1, the J gene TRBJ2-7; 16 nucleotides agree with TRBD2. The CDR3 has 15 residues. The germline CDR1 and CDR2 sequences are SQVTM and ANQGSEA. V was clipped by 7 bases and J by 6 bases; unmatched bases: 9. In DNA, the CDR3 is TGCAGCGGCTGGGGACTAGCGGGAGGGCCAAGCGAGCAGTACTTC. Its protein is CSGWGLAGGPSEQYF.

This clonotype was observed a handful of times. V gene TRBV11-2 combines with J gene TRBJ2-7, with TRBD1 matching 7 bases. V shed 5 bases and J 6 bases; nucleotides not matched to a gene: 7. The CDR3 is 13 residues long. Germline CDR1 SGHAT, CDR2 FQNNGV. CDR3 sequence (DNA): TGTGCCAGCAGCGCCCGACAGGGAACCGAGCAGTACGTC. Translated: CASSARQGTEQYV.

This clonotype turned up a few times. The V and J genes are TRBV10-3 and TRBJ2-1; possibly TRBD2 for D (6 bases). Per germline, CDR1 ENHRY and CDR2 SYGVKD. With 7 bases removed from V and 4 bases from J, the gap between germline ends came to 14 bases. The CDR3 sequence is 14 residues long. CDR3 region: CAITPGLAYNEQFF. As DNA, the CDR3 is TGTGCCATCACCCCGGGACTGGCTTACAATGAGCAGTTCTTC.